This is a list of T cell receptor beta chains from one sample in a study of cytomegalovirus exposure and HLA in healthy donors. TCRdb keeps only in-frame clones here, not all; method: immunoSEQ multiplex PCR. Found here are 120,000 or so clones, about 73% of them singletons; the top ten hold just over 8%. The sequenced sample was PBMCs. The receptors derive from a woman aged 40 to 50 in good health and CMV-seropositive. The CDR3 runs from the conserved cysteine through the conserved F or W. A D gene is named only where the DNA matches it firmly. Where a row states a size, it is once, few, many or the class of an expanded clone; other rows omit it.

d_call,cdr3_length,clone_size,v_call,j_call,cdr3_aa,cdr3_nt
TRBD2,16,.,TRBV7-2,TRBJ2-5,CASSLGFSRGQETQYF,TGTGCCAGCAGCTTAGGGTTTTCGCGGGGGCAAGAGACCCAGTACTTC
TRBD1,16,.,TRBV9,TRBJ1-6,CASSGTPGQGNSPLHF,TGTGCCAGCAGCGGAACACCGGGACAGGGAAATTCACCCCTCCACTTT
.,16,.,TRBV4-2,TRBJ1-2,CASSQELRTEGGGYTF,TGTGCCAGCAGCCAAGAACTCCGCACGGAGGGAGGTGGCTACACCTTC
.,13,.,TRBV5-1,TRBJ2-7,CASSLGQSYEQYF,TGCGCCAGCAGCTTGGGACAGTCCTACGAGCAGTACTTC
.,14,few,TRBV5-6,TRBJ2-7,CASSWGGTDYEQYF,TGTGCCAGCAGCTGGGGCGGGACGGACTACGAGCAGTACTTC
.,14,.,TRBV9,TRBJ2-3,CASSVLPVTDTQYF,TGTGCCAGCAGCGTACTACCCGTGACAGATACGCAGTATTTT
TRBD1,15,.,TRBV5-1,TRBJ1-2,CASSLEGQGVGGYTF,TGCGCCAGCAGCTTGGAGGGACAGGGCGTCGGTGGCTACACCTTC
.,15,.,TRBV5-4,TRBJ2-3,CASSNDRFQSDTQYF,TGTGCCAGCAGCAACGACAGGTTCCAATCGGATACGCAGTATTTT
TRBD1,18,.,TRBV28,TRBJ1-2,CASSSKDWTGVILYGYTF,TGTGCCAGCAGCTCGAAGGATTGGACAGGGGTAATCCTCTATGGCTACACCTTC
.,14,.,TRBV7-9,TRBJ2-5,CASSFSEGLETQYF,TGTGCCAGCAGCTTCTCGGAGGGCTTGGAGACCCAGTACTTC
.,14,.,TRBV5-4,TRBJ1-2,CASSLDVGNYGYTF,TGTGCCAGCAGCTTGGACGTGGGCAACTATGGCTACACCTTC
.,12,.,TRBV25-1,TRBJ2-3,CASRQSTDTQYF,TGTGCCAGCAGACAGAGCACAGATACGCAGTATTTT
.,14,.,TRBV27,TRBJ1-1,CASRVQLLNTEAFF,TGTGCCAGCAGGGTACAGCTACTGAACACTGAAGCTTTCTTT
.,14,few,TRBV6-1,TRBJ1-4,CASSDLRQYEKLFF,TGTGCCAGCAGTGACCTTCGCCAGTACGAAAAACTGTTTTTT
.,15,.,TRBV11-2,TRBJ1-2,CASSSQGTWVVGYTF,TGTGCCAGCAGCTCCCAGGGGACCTGGGTCGTTGGCTACACCTTC
.,15,few,TRBV4-3,TRBJ2-5,CASSQDWLNQETQYF,TGCGCCAGCAGCCAAGACTGGCTGAACCAAGAGACCCAGTACTTC
.,13,.,TRBV5-1,TRBJ2-7,CASSSPDSYEQYF,TGCGCCAGCAGCTCACCCGACAGCTACGAGCAGTACTTC
TRBD1,14,few,TRBV19,TRBJ1-4,CASSIDRGVEKLFF,TGTGCCAGTAGTATCGACAGGGGAGTTGAAAAACTGTTTTTT
TRBD2,15,.,TRBV5-4,TRBJ2-7,CASSFGAGGTYEQYF,TGTGCCAGCAGCTTTGGAGCGGGGGGAACCTACGAGCAGTACTTC
TRBD2,14,.,TRBV19,TRBJ2-1,CASSGGTFWNEQFF,TGTGCCAGTAGCGGGGGGACGTTCTGGAATGAGCAGTTCTTC
.,14,few,TRBV5-1,TRBJ2-3,CASSFTGRTDTQYF,TGCGCCAGCAGCTTCACAGGGCGCACAGATACGCAGTATTTT
TRBD2,14,.,TRBV2,TRBJ2-2,CASLTSGNTGELFF,TGTGCCAGCTTGACTAGCGGTAACACCGGGGAGCTGTTTTTT
.,14,.,TRBV5-1,TRBJ1-1,CASSLIGSDTEAFF,TGCGCCAGCAGCTTGATCGGGTCGGACACTGAAGCTTTCTTT